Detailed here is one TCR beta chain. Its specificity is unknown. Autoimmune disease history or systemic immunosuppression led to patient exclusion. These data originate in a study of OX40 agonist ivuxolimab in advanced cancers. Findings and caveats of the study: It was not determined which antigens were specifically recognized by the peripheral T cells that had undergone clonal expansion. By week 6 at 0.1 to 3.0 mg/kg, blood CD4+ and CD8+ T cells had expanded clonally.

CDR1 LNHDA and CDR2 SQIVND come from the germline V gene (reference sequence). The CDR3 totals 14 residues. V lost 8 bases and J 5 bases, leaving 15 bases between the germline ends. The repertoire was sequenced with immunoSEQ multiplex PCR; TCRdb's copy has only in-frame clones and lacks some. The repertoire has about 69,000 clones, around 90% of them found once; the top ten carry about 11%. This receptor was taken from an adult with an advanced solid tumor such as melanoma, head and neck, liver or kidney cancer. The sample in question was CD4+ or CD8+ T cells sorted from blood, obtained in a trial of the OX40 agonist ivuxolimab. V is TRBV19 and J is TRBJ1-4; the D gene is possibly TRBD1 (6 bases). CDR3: CASDPGEKNEKLFF. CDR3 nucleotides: TGTGCCAGTGATCCAGGGGAAAAAAATGAAAAACTGTTTTTT.